Here is one T cell receptor beta chain with its context. Looked up from germline, CDR1 is MNHEY and CDR2 is SVGEGT. The CDR3 runs 21 residues. Trimming removed 6 bases from V and 0 bases from J; junction bases left unmatched: 20. This sample was taken from a study of control samples from healthy donors and cancer patients. TCRdb's copy holds only in-frame clones and misses some; the assay was immunoSEQ multiplex PCR. The table records 100,000 to 150,000 clones, around 94% of them present only once. This TCR derives from an older man with head and neck cancer. The rearrangement links TRBV6-2 or TRBV6-3 to TRBJ2-2, with 9 bases identical to TRBD2. Sequencing was done on a sample of PBMCs. The CDR3 DNA reads TGTGCCAGCAGCCGTATTAGCGGGAGTGGAGCGAACTTCGCGAACACCGGGGAGCTGTTTTTT. Translation: CASSRISGSGANFANTGELFF.